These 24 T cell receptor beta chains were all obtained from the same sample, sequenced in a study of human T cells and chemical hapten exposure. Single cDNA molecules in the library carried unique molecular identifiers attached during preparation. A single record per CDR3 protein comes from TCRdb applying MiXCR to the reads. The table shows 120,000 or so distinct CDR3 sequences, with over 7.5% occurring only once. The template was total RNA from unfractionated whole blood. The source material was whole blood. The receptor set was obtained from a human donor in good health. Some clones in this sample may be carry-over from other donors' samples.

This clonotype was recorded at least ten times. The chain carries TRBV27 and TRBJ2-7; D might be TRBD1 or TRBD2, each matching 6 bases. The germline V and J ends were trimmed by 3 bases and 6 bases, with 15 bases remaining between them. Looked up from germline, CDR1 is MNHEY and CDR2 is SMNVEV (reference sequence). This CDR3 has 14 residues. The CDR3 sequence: CASSFSNGGREQYF. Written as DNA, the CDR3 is TGTGCCAGCAGTTTTAGTAATGGGGGGCGCGAGCAGTACTTC.

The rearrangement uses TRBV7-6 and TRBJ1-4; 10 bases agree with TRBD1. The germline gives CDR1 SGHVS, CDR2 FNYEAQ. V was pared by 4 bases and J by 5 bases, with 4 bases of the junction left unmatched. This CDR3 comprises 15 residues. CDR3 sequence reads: CASSSPGQGNEKLFF. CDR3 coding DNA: TGTGCCAGCAGCTCCCCGGGACAGGGGAATGAAAAACTGTTTTTT.

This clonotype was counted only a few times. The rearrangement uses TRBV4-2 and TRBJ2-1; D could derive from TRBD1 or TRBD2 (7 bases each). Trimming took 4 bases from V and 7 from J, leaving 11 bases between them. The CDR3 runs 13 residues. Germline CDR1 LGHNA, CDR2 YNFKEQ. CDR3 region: CASSPQGGNEQFF. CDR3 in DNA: TGTGCCAGCAGCCCCCAGGGGGGGAATGAGCAGTTCTTC.

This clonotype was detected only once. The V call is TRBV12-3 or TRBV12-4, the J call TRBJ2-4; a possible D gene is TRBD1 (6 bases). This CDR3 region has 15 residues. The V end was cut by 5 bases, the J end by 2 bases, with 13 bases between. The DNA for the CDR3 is TGTGCCAGCAGTCCCGACAGGCAGACCAAAAACATTCAGTACTTC. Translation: CASSPDRQTKNIQYF.

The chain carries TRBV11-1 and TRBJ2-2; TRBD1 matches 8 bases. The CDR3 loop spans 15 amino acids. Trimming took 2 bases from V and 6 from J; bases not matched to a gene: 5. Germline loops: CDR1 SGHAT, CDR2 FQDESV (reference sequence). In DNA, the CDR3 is TGTGCCAGCAGCTTACAGGGGGCCCTGGCCGGGGAGCTGTTTTTT. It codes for CASSLQGALAGELFF.

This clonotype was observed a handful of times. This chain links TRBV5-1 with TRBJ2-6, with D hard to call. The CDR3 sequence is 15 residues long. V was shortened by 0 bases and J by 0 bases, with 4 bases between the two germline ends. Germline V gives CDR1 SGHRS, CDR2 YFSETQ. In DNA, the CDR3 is TGCGCCAGCAGCTTGGACGGCTCTGGGGCCAACGTCCTGACTTTC. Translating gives CASSLDGSGANVLTF.

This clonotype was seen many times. In DNA, the CDR3 is TGCGCCAGCAGTGAGAAGACTAGCGGGGGCTCCTACAATGAGCAGTTCTTC. Protein sequence: CASSEKTSGGSYNEQFF. This chain joins TRBV10-2 and TRBJ2-1; 12 bases match TRBD2. The CDR3 loop spans 17 amino acids. J gave up 0 bases and V 2 bases, and 2 bases lay outside the gene matches. The germline V gene has CDR1 WSHSY and CDR2 SAAADI.

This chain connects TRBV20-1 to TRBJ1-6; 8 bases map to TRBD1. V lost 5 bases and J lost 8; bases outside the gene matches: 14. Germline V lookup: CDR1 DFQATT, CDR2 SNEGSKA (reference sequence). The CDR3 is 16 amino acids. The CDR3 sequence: CSAGGTGLGEDSPLHF. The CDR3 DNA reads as TGCAGTGCTGGCGGGACAGGTCTCGGGGAGGATTCACCCCTCCACTTT.

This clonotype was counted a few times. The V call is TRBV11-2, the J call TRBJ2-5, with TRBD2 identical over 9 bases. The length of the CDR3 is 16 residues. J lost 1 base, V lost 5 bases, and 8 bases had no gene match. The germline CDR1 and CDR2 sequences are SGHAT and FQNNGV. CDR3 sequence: CASSTAAGGSQETQYF. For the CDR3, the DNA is TGTGCCAGCAGCACCGCCGCGGGGGGGAGCCAAGAGACCCAGTACTTC.

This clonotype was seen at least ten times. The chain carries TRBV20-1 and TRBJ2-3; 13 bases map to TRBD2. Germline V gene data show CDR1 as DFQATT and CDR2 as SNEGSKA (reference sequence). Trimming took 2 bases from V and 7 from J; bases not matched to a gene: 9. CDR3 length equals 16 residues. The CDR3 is CSARLPTSGRANTQYF. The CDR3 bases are TGCAGTGCTAGACTCCCTACTAGCGGGAGGGCAAATACGCAGTATTTT.

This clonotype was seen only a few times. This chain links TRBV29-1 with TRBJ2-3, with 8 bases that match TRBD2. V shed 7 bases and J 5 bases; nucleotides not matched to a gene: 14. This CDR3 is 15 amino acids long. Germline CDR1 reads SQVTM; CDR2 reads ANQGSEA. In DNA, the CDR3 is TGCAGCGGGGGACCATGGGAGACTAGCGAAGATACGCAGTATTTT. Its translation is CSGGPWETSEDTQYF.

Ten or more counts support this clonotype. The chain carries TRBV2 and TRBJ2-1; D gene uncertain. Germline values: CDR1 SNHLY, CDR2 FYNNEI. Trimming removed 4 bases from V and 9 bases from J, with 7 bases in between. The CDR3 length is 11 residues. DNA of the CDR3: TGTGCCAGCAGTGTCGGAGTTGAGCAGTTCTTC. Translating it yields CASSVGVEQFF.

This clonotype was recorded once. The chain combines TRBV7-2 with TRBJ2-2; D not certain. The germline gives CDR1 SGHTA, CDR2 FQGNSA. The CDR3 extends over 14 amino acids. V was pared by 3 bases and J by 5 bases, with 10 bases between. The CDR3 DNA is TGTGCCAGCAGCTTTGGTCTGAGGACCGGGGAGCTGTTTTTT. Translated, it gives CASSFGLRTGELFF.

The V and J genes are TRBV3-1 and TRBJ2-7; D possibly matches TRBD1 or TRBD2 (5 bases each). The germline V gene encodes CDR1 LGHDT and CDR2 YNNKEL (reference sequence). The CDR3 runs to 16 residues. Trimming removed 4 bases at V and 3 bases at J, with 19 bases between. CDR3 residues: CASSRPDTGTLYEQYF. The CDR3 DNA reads TGTGCCAGCAGCCGACCGGACACGGGGACGCTCTACGAGCAGTACTTC.

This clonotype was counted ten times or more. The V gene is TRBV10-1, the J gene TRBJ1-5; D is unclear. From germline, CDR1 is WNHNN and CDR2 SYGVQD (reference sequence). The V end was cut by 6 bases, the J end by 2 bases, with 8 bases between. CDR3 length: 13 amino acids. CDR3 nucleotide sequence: TGCGCCAGCAGCCGACAAGGCAATCAGCCCCAGCATTTT. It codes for CASSRQGNQPQHF.

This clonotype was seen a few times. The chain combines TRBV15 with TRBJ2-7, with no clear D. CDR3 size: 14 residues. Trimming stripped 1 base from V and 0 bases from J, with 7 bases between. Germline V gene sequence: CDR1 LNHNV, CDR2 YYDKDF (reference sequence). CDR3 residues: CATSRVDLSYEQYF. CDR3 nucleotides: TGTGCCACCAGCAGAGTGGATCTCTCCTACGAGCAGTACTTC. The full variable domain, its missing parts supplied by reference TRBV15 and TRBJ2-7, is DAMVIQNPRYQVTQFGKPVTLSCSQTLNHNVMYWYQQKSSQAPKLLFHYYDKDFNNEADTPDNFQSRRPNTSFCFLDIRSPGLGDTAMYLCATSRVDLSYEQYFGPGTRLTVT.

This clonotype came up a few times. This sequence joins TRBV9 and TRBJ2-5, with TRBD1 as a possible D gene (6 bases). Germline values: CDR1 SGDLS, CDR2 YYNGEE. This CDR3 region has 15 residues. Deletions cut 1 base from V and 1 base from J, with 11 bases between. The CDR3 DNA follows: TGTGCCAGCAGCGTACTCGGGACACCCCAAGAGACCCAGTACTTC. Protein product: CASSVLGTPQETQYF.

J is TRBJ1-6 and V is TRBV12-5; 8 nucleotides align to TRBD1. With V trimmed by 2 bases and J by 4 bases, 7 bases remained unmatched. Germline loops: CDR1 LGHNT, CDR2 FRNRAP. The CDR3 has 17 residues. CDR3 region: CASGLKMDREYNSPLHF. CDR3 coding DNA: TGTGCTAGTGGTTTGAAGATGGACAGGGAGTATAATTCACCCCTCCACTTT. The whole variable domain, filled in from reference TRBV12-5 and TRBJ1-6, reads DARVTQTPRHKVTEMGQEVTMRCQPILGHNTVFWYRQTMMQGLELLAYFRNRAPLDDSGMPKDRFSAEMPDATLATLKIQPSEPRDSAVYFCASGLKMDREYNSPLHFGNGTRLTVT.

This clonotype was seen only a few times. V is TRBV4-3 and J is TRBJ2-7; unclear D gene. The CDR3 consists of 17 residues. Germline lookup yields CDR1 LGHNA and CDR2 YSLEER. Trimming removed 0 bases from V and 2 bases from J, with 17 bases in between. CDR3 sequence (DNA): TGCGCCAGCAGCCAAGAAAGTAGGGATAGGGCCGCCTACGAGCAGTACTTC. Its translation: CASSQESRDRAAYEQYF.

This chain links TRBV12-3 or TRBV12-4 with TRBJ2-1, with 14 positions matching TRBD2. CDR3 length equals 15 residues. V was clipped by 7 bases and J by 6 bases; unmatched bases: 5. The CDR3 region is CASTPGTSGSNEQFF. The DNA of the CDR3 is TGTGCCAGCACCCCCGGGACTAGCGGGAGCAATGAGCAGTTCTTC.

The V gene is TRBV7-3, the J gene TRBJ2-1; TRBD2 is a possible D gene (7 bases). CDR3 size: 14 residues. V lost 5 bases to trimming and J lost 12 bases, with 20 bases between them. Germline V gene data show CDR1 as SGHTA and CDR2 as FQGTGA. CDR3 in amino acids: CASSVGSGGGMQFF. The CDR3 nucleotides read TGTGCCAGCAGCGTTGGCTCGGGGGGCGGTATGCAGTTCTTC.

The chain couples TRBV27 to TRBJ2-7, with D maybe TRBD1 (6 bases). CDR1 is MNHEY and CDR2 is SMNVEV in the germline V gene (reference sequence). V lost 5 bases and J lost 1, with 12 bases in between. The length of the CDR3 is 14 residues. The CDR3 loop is CASSLTGLSYEQYF. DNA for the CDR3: TGTGCCAGCAGTCTGACAGGACTTTCCTACGAGCAGTACTTC.

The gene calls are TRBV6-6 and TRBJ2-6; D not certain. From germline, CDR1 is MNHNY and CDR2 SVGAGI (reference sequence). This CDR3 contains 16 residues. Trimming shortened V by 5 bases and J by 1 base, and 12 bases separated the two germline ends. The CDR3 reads CASSKTRRSGANVLTF. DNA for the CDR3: TGTGCCAGCAGTAAGACACGGCGTTCTGGGGCCAACGTCCTGACTTTC.

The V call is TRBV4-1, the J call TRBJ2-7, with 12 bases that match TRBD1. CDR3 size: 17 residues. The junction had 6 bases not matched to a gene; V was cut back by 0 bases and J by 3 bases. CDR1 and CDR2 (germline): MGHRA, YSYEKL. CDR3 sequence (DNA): TGCGCCAGCAGCCAAGATGGGGGGGACAGGGGGCTCTACGAGCAGTACTTC. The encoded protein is CASSQDGGDRGLYEQYF.